This TCR beta chain was sequenced for a study of PD-1 blockade in classical Hodgkin lymphoma. CDR3 length: 13 amino acids. Germline lookup yields CDR1 SNHLY and CDR2 FYNNEI. The V and J ends lost 6 bases and 4 bases respectively, with 10 bases between them. Every patient was affected by relapse after autologous stem cell transplantation, while exposure to brentuximab vedotin was not uniform. Here immunoSEQ multiplex PCR was the method, and the copy in TCRdb shows in-frame clones only, minus some. The sample has 70,000 or so clones, 71% seen once; the top ten hold 7.5% to 9.5%. Concerning this clone: Its antigen is currently unknown.

Study-wide points: Newly diagnosed patients had diversity similar to the baseline diversity of complete responders.

This TCR derives from a human donor with classical Hodgkin lymphoma. Specimen: peripheral blood mononuclear cells (PBMCs), collected before the second cycle of nivolumab. The chain employs TRBV2 and TRBJ1-3; no reliable D call. This chain's CDR3 is CASSLMGGNTIYF. The CDR3 coding sequence is TGTGCCAGCAGCCTAATGGGGGGAAACACCATATATTTT. Full variable domain (rest looked up from reference TRBV2 and TRBJ1-3): EPEVTQTPSHQVTQMGQEVILRCVPISNHLYFYWYRQILGQKVEFLVSFYNNEISEKSEIFDDQFSVERPDGSNFTLKIRSTKLEDSAMYFCASSLMGGNTIYFGEGSWLTVV.